This entry lists 20 T cell receptor beta chains sequenced from one sample in a study of cytomegalovirus exposure and HLA in healthy donors. Use of 60 Vbeta and 13 Jbeta primers characterized the PCR. Assay: immunoSEQ multiplex PCR; the TCRdb copy retains only in-frame clones and omits some. The sample gives 150,000 to 200,000 clones, roughly 80% of which show up once; about 13% is in the top ten. Sequenced: PBMCs. Receptors originate from a woman aged 45-65 years in good health and CMV-seropositive.

The chain recombines TRBV6-1 with TRBJ2-7; the D gene is possibly TRBD1 (6 bases). The CDR3 has 14 residues. Trimming cost V 7 bases and J 3 bases, with 16 bases left between them. Germline CDR1 MNHNS, CDR2 SASEGT. CDR3 in amino acids: CASIRRQDRYEQYF. The CDR3 DNA follows: TGTGCCAGCATTCGAAGACAGGACCGCTACGAGCAGTACTTC.

This chain uses TRBV28 with TRBJ1-2; D is undetermined. This CDR3 spans 12 amino acids. CDR1 MDHEN and CDR2 SYDVKM come from the germline V gene. Trimming took 4 bases from V and 4 from J, leaving 7 bases between them. The CDR3: CASSSRVYGYTF. As DNA, the CDR3 is TGTGCCAGCAGTTCGCGGGTCTATGGCTACACCTTC.

This clone was detected only a few times. The J gene is TRBJ2-5, the V gene TRBV6-5; D call uncertain. CDR1 and CDR2 (germline): MNHEY, SVGAGI. Trimming took 0 bases from V and 1 from J, leaving 9 bases between them. The CDR3 runs 15 residues. CDR3 in DNA: TGTGCCAGCAGTTACTCAGCCCGGGTCCAAGAGACCCAGTACTTC. Residues: CASSYSARVQETQYF.

The gene calls are TRBV5-4 and TRBJ2-3; TRBD2 matches at 9 bases. The CDR3 has 15 amino acids. Germline V CDR1 and CDR2: SGHNT, YYREEE (reference sequence). The trim removed 4 bases at V and 6 bases at J, leaving 9 bases unmatched. This chain's CDR3 is CASSAGLAGWDTQYF. The DNA of the CDR3 is TGTGCCAGCAGCGCTGGTCTAGCGGGATGGGATACGCAGTATTTT.

This clone appeared a single time. The V call is TRBV19, the J call TRBJ1-3; D is unresolved. Trimming took 5 bases from V and 4 from J, leaving 18 bases between them. Germline CDR1 and CDR2: LNHDA and SQIVND (reference sequence). The length of the CDR3 is 16 residues. The CDR3 loop is CASSPRAGSWGNTIYF. In nucleotides, the CDR3 is TGTGCCAGTAGTCCCCGGGCGGGATCTTGGGGAAACACCATATATTTT.

The V gene is TRBV10-3, the J gene TRBJ2-7, with D maybe TRBD1 (6 bases). Trimming took off 0 bases at V and 7 bases at J, with 16 bases between the two ends. Germline V gene data show CDR1 as ENHRY and CDR2 as SYGVKD. This CDR3 spans 15 amino acids. CDR3 DNA sequence: TGTGCCATCAGTGAGTCTAGGGACACCCGGGAAGAGCAGTACTTC. This gives the protein CAISESRDTREEQYF.

The chain combines TRBV19 with TRBJ1-5, with unresolved D. Trimming removed 3 bases from V and 9 bases from J, with 9 bases in between. Germline CDR1 and CDR2: LNHDA and SQIVND (reference sequence). CDR3 length: 12 amino acids. CDR3: CASSIVGGPQHF. DNA for the CDR3: TGTGCCAGTAGTATCGTCGGAGGGCCCCAGCATTTT.

The chain couples TRBV7-3 to TRBJ1-3; TRBD1 might be the D (6 bases). V was trimmed by 5 bases and J by 3 bases, leaving 11 bases between them. This CDR3 region has 14 residues. Germline CDR1 reads SGHTA; CDR2 reads FQGTGA. The CDR3 loop reads CASSPSTGGNTIYF. The DNA for the CDR3 is TGTGCCAGCAGCCCTTCGACAGGTGGAAACACCATATATTTT.

This rearrangement joins TRBV10-2 to TRBJ1-5; no clear D. Germline values: CDR1 WSHSY, CDR2 SAAADI. V shed 5 bases and J shed 0 bases, with 14 bases lying between them. CDR3 length equals 16 residues. The CDR3 here is CASSRGDLGSNQPQHF. DNA of the CDR3: TGCGCCAGCAGTCGCGGAGATCTGGGTAGCAATCAGCCCCAGCATTTT.

The chain carries TRBV29-1 and TRBJ2-7; D is possibly TRBD2 (6 bases). Trimming cost V 2 bases and J 3 bases, with 11 bases left between them. This CDR3 has 13 residues. CDR1 is SQVTM and CDR2 is ANQGSEA in the germline V gene. CDR3 bases: TGCAGCGTTGAAAAGTCGCGGGGCTACGAGCAGTACTTC. This codes for CSVEKSRGYEQYF.

The chain links TRBV28 to TRBJ1-5, with D perhaps matching TRBD1 (6 bases). V lost 2 bases and J lost 4, with 6 bases in between. The germline CDR1 and CDR2 sequences are MDHEN and SYDVKM. The CDR3 sequence is 13 residues long. The CDR3 reads CASSLQGNQPQHF. The CDR3 nucleotides read TGTGCCAGCAGTTTACAGGGGAATCAGCCCCAGCATTTT.

This clone is a singleton in its sample. The rearrangement links TRBV18 to TRBJ2-7; D remains ambiguous. The CDR3 has 14 amino acids. Germline CDR1 KGHSH, CDR2 LQKENI. The V and J ends lost 3 bases and 5 bases respectively, with 14 bases between them. CDR3: CASSPTLSIDEQYF. As DNA, the CDR3 is TGTGCCAGCTCACCTACTCTTAGTATTGACGAGCAGTACTTC.

The chain combines TRBV5-4 with TRBJ1-4, with unresolved D. Germline CDR1 and CDR2: SGHNT and YYREEE (reference sequence). The length of the CDR3 is 15 residues. Trimming cost V 4 bases and J 0 bases, with 10 bases left between them. The CDR3 sequence: CASSAADATNEKLFF. CDR3 sequence (DNA): TGTGCCAGCAGCGCCGCGGATGCAACTAATGAAAAACTGTTTTTT.

V usage is TRBV4-2 and J usage is TRBJ2-2, with 8 bases matching TRBD1. With V trimmed by 2 bases and J by 5 bases, 4 bases remained unmatched. The CDR3 is 15 amino acids. Germline CDR1 is LGHNA and CDR2 is YNFKEQ. This CDR3 is CASSQWQGATGELFF. The CDR3 DNA reads as TGTGCCAGCAGCCAATGGCAGGGGGCGACCGGGGAGCTGTTTTTT.

This clone was seen only a few times. This chain uses TRBV2 with TRBJ1-1; weak D call: TRBD1 (6 bases). CDR1 is SNHLY and CDR2 is FYNNEI in the germline V gene. The V and J ends lost 6 bases and 0 bases respectively, with 26 bases between them. There are 19 residues in the CDR3. The CDR3 nucleotides read TGTGCCAGCAGCCCCATCTCGGTGGGCAGGGGCCTTTTGAACACTGAAGCTTTCTTT. Its protein is CASSPISVGRGLLNTEAFF.

The V gene is TRBV11-2, the J gene TRBJ1-3, with a possible D match to TRBD1 (6 bases). The V end was cut by 5 bases, the J end by 0 bases, with 14 bases between. The CDR3 runs 16 residues. Germline lookup yields CDR1 SGHAT and CDR2 FQNNGV. CDR3 residues: CASSPRQASSGNTIYF. The CDR3 nucleotides are TGTGCCAGCAGCCCGCGACAGGCTTCCTCTGGAAACACCATATATTTT.

This clone occurred once. The rearrangement uses TRBV11-3 and TRBJ2-5; D is possibly TRBD1 (6 bases). With 5 bases removed from V and 1 base from J, the gap between germline ends came to 17 bases. The CDR3 totals 16 residues. Germline CDR1 SGHNT, CDR2 YENEEA. The CDR3 sequence is CASSANSGTFQETQYF. In nucleotides, the CDR3 is TGTGCCAGCAGCGCAAACTCGGGGACATTCCAAGAGACCCAGTACTTC. Complete variable domain (other parts from reference TRBV11-3 and TRBJ2-5): EAGVVQSPRYKIIEKKQPVAFWCNPISGHNTLYWYLQNLGQGPELLIRYENEEAVDDSQLPKDRFSAERLKGVDSTLKIQPAELGDSAVYLCASSANSGTFQETQYFGPGTRLLVL.

V gene TRBV7-6 combines with J gene TRBJ1-6, with TRBD1 as a possible D gene (6 bases). CDR3 size: 17 residues. The germline V gene encodes CDR1 SGHVS and CDR2 FNYEAQ. V lost 1 base and J 7 bases, leaving 17 bases between the germline ends. The CDR3 loop reads CASSLEARTVTNSPLHF. The CDR3 nucleotides read TGTGCCAGCAGCTTAGAGGCACGGACAGTCACAAATTCACCCCTCCACTTT.

This chain uses TRBV7-9 with TRBJ2-3, with unresolved D. This CDR3 has 12 residues. Germline V lookup: CDR1 SEHNR, CDR2 FQNEAQ (reference sequence). V was cut by 4 bases and J by 2 bases, with 4 bases left in between. The DNA of the CDR3 is TGTGCCAGCAGCTCTTACACAGATACGCAGTATTTT. It specifies CASSSYTDTQYF.

The chain joins TRBV10-1 to TRBJ2-5, with 10 bases fitting TRBD1. There are 11 residues in the CDR3. The junction had 6 bases not matched to a gene; V was cut back by 8 bases and J by 12 bases. CDR1 and CDR2 (germline): WNHNN, SYGVQD (reference sequence). The CDR3 reads CASLDRGPKYF. CDR3 in DNA: TGCGCCAGCTTAGACAGGGGGCCGAAGTACTTC.